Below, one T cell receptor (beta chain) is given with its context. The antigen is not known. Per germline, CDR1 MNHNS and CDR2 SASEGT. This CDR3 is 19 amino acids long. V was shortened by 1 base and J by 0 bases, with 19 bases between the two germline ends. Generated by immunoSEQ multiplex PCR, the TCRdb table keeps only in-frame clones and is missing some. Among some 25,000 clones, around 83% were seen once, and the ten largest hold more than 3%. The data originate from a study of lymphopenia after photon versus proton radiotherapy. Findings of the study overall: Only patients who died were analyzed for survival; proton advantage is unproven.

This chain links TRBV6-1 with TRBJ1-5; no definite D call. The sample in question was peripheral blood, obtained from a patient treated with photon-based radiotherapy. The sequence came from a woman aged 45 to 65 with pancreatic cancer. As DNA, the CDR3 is TGTGCCAGCAGTGAAGACATCCCGGGATACGCTAATAGCAATCAGCCCCAGCATTTT. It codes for CASSEDIPGYANSNQPQHF.